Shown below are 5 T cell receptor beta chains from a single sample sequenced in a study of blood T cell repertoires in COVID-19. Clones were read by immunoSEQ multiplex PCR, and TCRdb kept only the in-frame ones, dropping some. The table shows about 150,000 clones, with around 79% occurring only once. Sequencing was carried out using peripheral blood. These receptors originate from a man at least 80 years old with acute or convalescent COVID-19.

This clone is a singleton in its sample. The CDR3 spells CASSRGVGAEETQYF. The CDR3 region has the DNA TGTGCCAGCAGTCGTGGGGTAGGGGCTGAAGAGACCCAGTACTTC. J is TRBJ2-5 and V is TRBV6-5; D may be TRBD1 (5 bases). The ends were cut back, 5 bases at V and 3 bases at J, with 16 bases in the middle. The CDR3 has 15 amino acids. Germline CDR1 reads MNHEY; CDR2 reads SVGAGI.

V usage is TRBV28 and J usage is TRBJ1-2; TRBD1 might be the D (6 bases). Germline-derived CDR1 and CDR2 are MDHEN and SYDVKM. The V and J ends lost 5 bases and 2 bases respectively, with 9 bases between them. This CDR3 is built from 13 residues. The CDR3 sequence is CASSGGANYGYTF. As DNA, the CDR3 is TGTGCCAGCAGTGGGGGGGCGAACTATGGCTACACCTTC.

The CDR3 DNA reads as TGTGCCAGTAGTCTCACACACGGGTCCGTAGGCACAGATACGCAGTATTTT. It is translated as CASSLTHGSVGTDTQYF. The chain combines TRBV19 with TRBJ2-3; D is unresolved. CDR1 is LNHDA and CDR2 is SQIVND in the germline V gene (reference sequence). The CDR3 is made up of 17 amino acids. The germline V and J ends were trimmed by 5 bases and 1 base, with 19 bases remaining between them. The variable domain in full, with the rest retrieved from reference TRBV19 and TRBJ2-3, is DGGITQSPKYLFRKEGQNVTLSCEQNLNHDAMYWYRQDPGQGLRLIYYSQIVNDFQKGDIAEGYSVSREKKESFPLTVTSAQKNPTAFYLCASSLTHGSVGTDTQYFGPGTRLTVL.

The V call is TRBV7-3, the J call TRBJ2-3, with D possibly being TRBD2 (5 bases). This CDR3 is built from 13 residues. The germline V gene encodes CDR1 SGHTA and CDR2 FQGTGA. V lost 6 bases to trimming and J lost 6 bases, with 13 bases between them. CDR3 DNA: TGTGCCAGCAGTAAGCCGGGGTCTGATACGCAGTATTTT. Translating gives CASSKPGSDTQYF.

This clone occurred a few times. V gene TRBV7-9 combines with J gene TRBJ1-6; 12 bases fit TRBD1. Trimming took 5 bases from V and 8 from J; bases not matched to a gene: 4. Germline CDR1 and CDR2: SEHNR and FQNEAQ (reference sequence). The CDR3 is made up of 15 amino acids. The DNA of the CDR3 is TGTGCCAGCAGCACGGGGACAGGGGGCTATTCACCCCTCCACTTT. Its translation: CASSTGTGGYSPLHF.